This TCR beta chain was recovered during a study of cytotoxic CD8 clonotypes in ibrutinib-treated CLL. Produced via immunoSEQ multiplex PCR; TCRdb's table is partial and in-frame only. The table lists approximately 300,000 clones, roughly 80% of them singletons. Per the germline V gene, CDR1 is SNHLY and CDR2 is FYNNEI. The ends lost 5 bases at V and 3 bases at J; junction bases unmatched: 7. The CDR3 has 15 residues. Sequencing was performed on PBMCs, taken before ibrutinib treatment. This sequence originates from a human donor with chronic lymphocytic leukemia. V gene TRBV2 combines with J gene TRBJ1-5, with 7 nucleotides matching TRBD1. The CDR3 region has the DNA TGTGCCAGCAGTCGACAGGGAGCGGACAATCAGCCCCAGCATTTT. Amino acid sequence: CASSRQGADNQPQHF.